This T cell receptor beta chain stems from a study of cytomegalovirus exposure and HLA in healthy donors. Study-level findings and limits: Earlier analysis yielded a pattern in which most TCR beta V segments were productive about 87% or about 30% of the time. Later analysis identified a missense DCLRE1C variant that was linked to TCR beta V- and J-gene trimming. When a later analysis compared HLA-associated TCR beta chains with equally common others, the HLA-associated chains turned out to be more clonally expanded and to have lower generation probabilities. Cytomegalovirus status, reportedly, was diagnosed with high specificity and sensitivity by the classifier.

Regarding this clone: Its antigen is unidentified.

Both 60 Vbeta primers and 13 Jbeta primers went into the PCR. Data came from immunoSEQ multiplex PCR; TCRdb stores just in-frame clones and leaves some out. Among more than 95,000 clones listed, 80% were seen once. CDR3 length: 14 amino acids. J was trimmed by 5 bases and V by 5 bases; bases with no gene match: 8. Per the germline V gene, CDR1 is MNHEY and CDR2 is SVGAGI. Sequenced input: PBMCs. This TCR was sampled from a man aged 25-40 years in good health and CMV-seropositive. The chain links TRBV6-5 to TRBJ1-2; 7 bases are a match to TRBD1. CDR3 protein: CASSRGQEGYGYTF. CDR3 nucleotide sequence: TGTGCCAGCAGTAGAGGACAGGAGGGTTATGGCTACACCTTC.